This TCR beta chain was recovered during a study of blood T cell repertoires in COVID-19. The wider study: Samples taken during acute and convalescent COVID-19 were collected in the United States, Italy and Spain.

Looked up from germline, CDR1 is SGHRS and CDR2 is YFSETQ. V was pared by 2 bases and J by 5 bases, with 16 bases between. This CDR3 comprises 15 residues. The protocol was immunoSEQ multiplex PCR, while the TCRdb copy is restricted to in-frame clones and leaves out a portion. The table lists 80,000 or so clones, around four fifths of them singletons. This clone was seen just once. The TCR was taken from a human donor in a cohort sampled during active COVID-19. Sequenced: peripheral blood. The rearrangement uses TRBV5-1 and TRBJ2-5; tentative D call: TRBD1 (6 bases). CDR3 bases: TGCGCCAGCAGCTTCGACAGGTCCCCCGGGGAGACCCAGTACTTC. Protein sequence: CASSFDRSPGETQYF.